This T cell receptor (beta chain) derives from a study of identical twins. Findings and caveats of the study: Carriage of fewer insertions was seen in abundant cord blood beta clonotypes, whereas memory repertoires showed none. For monozygotic twins, models underestimated out-of-frame TCR alpha sharing.

TCRdb itself ran the 5' RACE reads through MiXCR, one entry per CDR3 protein. This sample has 1.5 million to 2 million distinct CDR3 sequences; around 33% occur once, and the top ten carry 0.27%. V lost 1 base and J lost 4, with 11 bases in between. The length of the CDR3 is 14 residues. CDR1 SGHRS and CDR2 YFSETQ come from the germline V gene. In the case of this clonotype: Its antigen is unidentified.

What was sequenced was cord blood. The origin of this receptor is a newborn girl in good health. The genes are TRBV5-1 and TRBJ1-1; D is perhaps TRBD1 (5 bases). The CDR3 DNA sequence: TGCGCCAGCAGCTTGTGGGGCAGGAGCACTGAAGCTTTCTTT. This sequence encodes CASSLWGRSTEAFF.